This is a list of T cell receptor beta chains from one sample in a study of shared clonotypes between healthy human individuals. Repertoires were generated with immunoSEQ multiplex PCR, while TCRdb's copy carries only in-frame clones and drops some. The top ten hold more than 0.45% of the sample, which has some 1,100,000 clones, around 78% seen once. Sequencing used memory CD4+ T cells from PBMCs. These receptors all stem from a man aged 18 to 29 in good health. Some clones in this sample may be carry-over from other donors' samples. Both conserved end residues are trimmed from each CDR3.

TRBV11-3 ASSSGQGHEQF
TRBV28 ASTDGLPATQY
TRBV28 ASLNQGRANNGYT
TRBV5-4 ASSFTSGRGLEQY
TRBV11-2 ASSLTGLNGYT
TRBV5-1 ASTRQGVRDTEAF
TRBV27 ASSLFRGWVDNEQF
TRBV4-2 ASSQDQALGTQY
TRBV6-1 ASSERQGVNYGYT
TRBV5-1 ASRVRTGAVTDTQY
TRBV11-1 ASSLGLTSGSDTQY
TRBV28 ASSLTGKGGYT
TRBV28 ASRVGDRTDTQY
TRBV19 ASSPTISNQPQH
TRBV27 ASSFRLAGDTQY
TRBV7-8 ASSPRTGPSGELF
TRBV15 ATSSRTGPGNTIY
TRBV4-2 ASSQGTSGDTQY
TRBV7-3 ASSSPEDTQY
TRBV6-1 ASSEMGGSYGYT
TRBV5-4 ASTFADRGVTEAF
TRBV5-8 ASLRSGGANVLT
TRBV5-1 ASSLDTGSGYT
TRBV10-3 AISDGDRDRQPQH
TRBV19 ASSLGYEQY
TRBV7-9 ASTLGLDYGYT
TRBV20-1 SARGGLAKY
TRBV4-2 ASSPRPGQSAEQY
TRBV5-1 ASSPGHGDSNQPQH
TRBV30 AGGGRSSGNTIY
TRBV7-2 ASRPAGSYEQY
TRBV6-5 ASSGGARGYT
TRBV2 ASSERKGGGNQPQH
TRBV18 ASSPPGPYEQY
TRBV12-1 ASSFMYQETQY
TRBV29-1 SALAGNTIY
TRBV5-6 ASSLGGVTQY
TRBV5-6 ASSSQAGVETQY
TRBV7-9 ASSFNMNTEAF
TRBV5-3 ARSLVLAGENEQF
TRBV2 ASSGTEPYNEQF
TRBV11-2 ASSLVAGNYEQY
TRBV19 ASTSQTAEAF
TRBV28 ASSLDGRETQY